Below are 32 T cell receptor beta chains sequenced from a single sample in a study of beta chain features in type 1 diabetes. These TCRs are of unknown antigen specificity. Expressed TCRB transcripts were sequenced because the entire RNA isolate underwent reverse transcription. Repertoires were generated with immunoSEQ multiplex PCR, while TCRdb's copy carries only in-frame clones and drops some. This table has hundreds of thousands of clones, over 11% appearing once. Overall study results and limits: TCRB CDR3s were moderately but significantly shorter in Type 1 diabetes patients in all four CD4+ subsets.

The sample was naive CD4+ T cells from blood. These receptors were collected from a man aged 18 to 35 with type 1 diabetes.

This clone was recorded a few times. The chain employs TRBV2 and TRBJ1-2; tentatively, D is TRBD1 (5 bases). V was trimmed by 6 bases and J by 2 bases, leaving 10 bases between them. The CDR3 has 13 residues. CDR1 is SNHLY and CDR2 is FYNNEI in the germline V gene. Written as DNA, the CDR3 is TGTGCCAGCAGGACCGGGGACAACTATGGCTACACCTTC. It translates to CASRTGDNYGYTF.

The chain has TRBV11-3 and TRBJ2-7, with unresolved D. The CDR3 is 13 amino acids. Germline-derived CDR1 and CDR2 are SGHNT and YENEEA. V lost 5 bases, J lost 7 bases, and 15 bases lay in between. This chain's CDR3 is CASSPRPSDEQYF. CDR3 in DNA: TGTGCCAGCAGCCCCCGTCCGTCGGATGAGCAGTACTTC.

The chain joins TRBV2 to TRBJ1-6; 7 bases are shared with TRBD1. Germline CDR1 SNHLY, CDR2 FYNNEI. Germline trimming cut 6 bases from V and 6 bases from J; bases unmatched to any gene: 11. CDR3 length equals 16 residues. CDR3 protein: CASSLRTGGINSPLHF. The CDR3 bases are TGTGCCAGCAGCCTAAGGACAGGAGGCATTAATTCACCCCTCCACTTT.

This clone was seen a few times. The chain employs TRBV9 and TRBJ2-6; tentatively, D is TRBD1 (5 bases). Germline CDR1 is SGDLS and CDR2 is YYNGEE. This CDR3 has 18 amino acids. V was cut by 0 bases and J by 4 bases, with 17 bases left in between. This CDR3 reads CASSVGFGPGPGANVLTF. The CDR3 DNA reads TGTGCCAGCAGCGTAGGCTTCGGACCAGGGCCCGGGGCCAACGTCCTGACTTTC.

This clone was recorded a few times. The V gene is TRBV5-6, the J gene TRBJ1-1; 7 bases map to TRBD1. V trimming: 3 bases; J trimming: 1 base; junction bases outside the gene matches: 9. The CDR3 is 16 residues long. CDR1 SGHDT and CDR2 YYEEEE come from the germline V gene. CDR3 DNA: TGTGCCAGCAGCTCCTCAATCCGACAGGGGAACACTGAAGCTTTCTTT. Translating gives CASSSSIRQGNTEAFF.

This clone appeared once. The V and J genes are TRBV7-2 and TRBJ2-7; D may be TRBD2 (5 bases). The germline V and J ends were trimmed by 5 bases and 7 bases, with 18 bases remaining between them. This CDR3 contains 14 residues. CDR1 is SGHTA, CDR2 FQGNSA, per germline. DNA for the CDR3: TGTGCCAGCAGCGGTTACGGGATCACGGGGGAGCAGTACTTC. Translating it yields CASSGYGITGEQYF. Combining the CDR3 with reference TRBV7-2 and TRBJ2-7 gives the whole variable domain GAGVSQSPSNKVTEKGKDVELRCDPISGHTALYWYRQSLGQGLEFLIYFQGNSAPDKSGLPSDRFSAERTGGSVSTLTIQRTQQEDSAVYLCASSGYGITGEQYFGPGTRLTVT.

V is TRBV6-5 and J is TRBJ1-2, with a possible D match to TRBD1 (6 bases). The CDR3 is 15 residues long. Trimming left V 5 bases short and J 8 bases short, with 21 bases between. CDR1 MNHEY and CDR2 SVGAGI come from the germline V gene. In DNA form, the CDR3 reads TGTGCCAGCAGTGGAGGGACAAGTCCTTTGTGGGGCTACACCTTC. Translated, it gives CASSGGTSPLWGYTF.

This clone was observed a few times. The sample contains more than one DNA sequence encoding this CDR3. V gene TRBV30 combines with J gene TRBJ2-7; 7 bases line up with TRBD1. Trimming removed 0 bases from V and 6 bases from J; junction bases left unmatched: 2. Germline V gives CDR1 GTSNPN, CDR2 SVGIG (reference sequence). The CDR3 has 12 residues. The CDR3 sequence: CAWSVTGFEQYF. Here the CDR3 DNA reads TGTGCCTGGAGTGTGACAGGGTTCGAGCAGTACTTC.

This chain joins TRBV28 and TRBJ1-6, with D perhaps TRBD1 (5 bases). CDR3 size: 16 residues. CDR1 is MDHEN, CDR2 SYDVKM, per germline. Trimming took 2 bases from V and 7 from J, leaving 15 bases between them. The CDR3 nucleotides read TGTGCCAGCAGTTTACCCAGGGCTTTTCCGAATTCACCCCTCCACTTT. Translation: CASSLPRAFPNSPLHF.

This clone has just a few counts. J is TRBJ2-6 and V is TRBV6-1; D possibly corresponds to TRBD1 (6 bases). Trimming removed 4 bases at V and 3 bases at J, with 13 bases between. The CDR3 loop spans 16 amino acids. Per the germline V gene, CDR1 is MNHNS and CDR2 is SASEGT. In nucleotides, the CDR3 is TGTGCCAGCAGTGTACCCAGGGGAAGTGGGGCCAACGTCCTGACTTTC. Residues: CASSVPRGSGANVLTF.

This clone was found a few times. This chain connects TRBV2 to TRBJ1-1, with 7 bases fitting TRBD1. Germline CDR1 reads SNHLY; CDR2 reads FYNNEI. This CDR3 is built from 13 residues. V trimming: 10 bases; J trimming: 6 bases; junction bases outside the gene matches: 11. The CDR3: CAISDRVGSEAFF. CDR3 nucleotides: TGTGCCATCAGCGACAGGGTAGGCTCTGAAGCTTTCTTT.

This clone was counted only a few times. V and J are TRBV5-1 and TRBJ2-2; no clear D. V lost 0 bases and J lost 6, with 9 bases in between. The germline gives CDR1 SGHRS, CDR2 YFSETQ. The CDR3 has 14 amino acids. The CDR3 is CASSLDGVAGELFF. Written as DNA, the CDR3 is TGCGCCAGCAGCTTGGATGGGGTCGCCGGGGAGCTGTTTTTT.

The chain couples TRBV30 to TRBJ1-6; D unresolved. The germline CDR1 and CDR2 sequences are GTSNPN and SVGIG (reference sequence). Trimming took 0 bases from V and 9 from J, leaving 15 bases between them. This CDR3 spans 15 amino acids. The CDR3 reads CAWSVWGRLGSPLHF. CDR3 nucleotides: TGTGCCTGGAGTGTATGGGGTCGGTTGGGTTCACCCCTCCACTTT.

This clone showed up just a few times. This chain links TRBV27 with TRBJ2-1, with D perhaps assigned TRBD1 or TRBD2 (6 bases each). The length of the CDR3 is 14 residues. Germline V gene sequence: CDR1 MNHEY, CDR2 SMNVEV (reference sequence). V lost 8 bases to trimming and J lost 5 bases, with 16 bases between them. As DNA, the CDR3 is TGTGCCAGCTGTGAATGGGGGGCCCACAATGAGCAGTTCTTC. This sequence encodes CASCEWGAHNEQFF.

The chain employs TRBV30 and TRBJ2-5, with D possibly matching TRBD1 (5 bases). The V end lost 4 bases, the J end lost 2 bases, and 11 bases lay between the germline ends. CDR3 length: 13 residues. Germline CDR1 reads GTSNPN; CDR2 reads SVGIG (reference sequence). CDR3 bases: TGTGCCTGGAAGAGACAGTATCAAGAGACCCAGTACTTC. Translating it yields CAWKRQYQETQYF.

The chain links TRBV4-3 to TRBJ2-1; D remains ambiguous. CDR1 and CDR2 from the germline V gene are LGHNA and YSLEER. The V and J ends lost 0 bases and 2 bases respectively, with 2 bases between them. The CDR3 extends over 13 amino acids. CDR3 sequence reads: CASSQEPYNEQFF. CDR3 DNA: TGCGCCAGCAGCCAAGAGCCCTACAATGAGCAGTTCTTC.

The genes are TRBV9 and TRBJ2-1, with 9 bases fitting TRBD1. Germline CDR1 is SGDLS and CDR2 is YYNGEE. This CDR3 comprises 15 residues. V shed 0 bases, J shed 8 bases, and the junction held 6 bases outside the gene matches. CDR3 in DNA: TGTGCCAGCAGCGTAGAGGGGACAGGGTACGATGAGCAGTTCTTC. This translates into CASSVEGTGYDEQFF.

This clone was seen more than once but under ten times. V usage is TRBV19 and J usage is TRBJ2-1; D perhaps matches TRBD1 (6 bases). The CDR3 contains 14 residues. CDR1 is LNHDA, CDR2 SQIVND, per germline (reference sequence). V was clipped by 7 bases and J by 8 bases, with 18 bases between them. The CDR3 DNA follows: TGTGCCAGTATCCCGTGGGGGCTAGTGGATGAGCAGTTCTTC. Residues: CASIPWGLVDEQFF.

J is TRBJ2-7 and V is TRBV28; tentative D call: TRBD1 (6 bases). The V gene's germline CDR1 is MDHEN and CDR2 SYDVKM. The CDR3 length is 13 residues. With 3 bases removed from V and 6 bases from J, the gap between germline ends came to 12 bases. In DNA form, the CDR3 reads TGTGCCAGCAGTTTCATCCCAGGGGCCGAGCAGTACTTC. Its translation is CASSFIPGAEQYF. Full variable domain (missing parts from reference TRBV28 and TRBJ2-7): DVKVTQSSRYLVKRTGEKVFLECVQDMDHENMFWYRQDPGLGLRLIYFSYDVKMKEKGDIPEGYSVSREKKERFSLILESASTNQTSMYLCASSFIPGAEQYFGPGTRLTVT.

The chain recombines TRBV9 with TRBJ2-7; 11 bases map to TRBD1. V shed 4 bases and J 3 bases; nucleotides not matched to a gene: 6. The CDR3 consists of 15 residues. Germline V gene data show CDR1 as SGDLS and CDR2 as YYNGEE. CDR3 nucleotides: TGTGCCAGCAGCCTCCGGGACAGGGGGAACTACGAGCAGTACTTC. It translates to CASSLRDRGNYEQYF.

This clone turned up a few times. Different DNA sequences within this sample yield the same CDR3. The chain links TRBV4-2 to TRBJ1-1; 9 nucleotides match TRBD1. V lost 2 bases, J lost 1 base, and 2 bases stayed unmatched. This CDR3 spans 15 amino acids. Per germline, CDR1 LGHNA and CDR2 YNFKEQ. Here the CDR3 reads CASSQPGQGNTEAFF. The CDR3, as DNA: TGTGCCAGCAGCCAACCGGGACAGGGGAACACTGAAGCTTTCTTT.

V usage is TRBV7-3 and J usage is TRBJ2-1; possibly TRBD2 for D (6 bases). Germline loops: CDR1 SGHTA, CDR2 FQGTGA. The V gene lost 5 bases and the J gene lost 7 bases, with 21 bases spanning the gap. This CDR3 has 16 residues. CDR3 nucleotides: TGTGCCAGCAGCCCATCAAGCGGGCGGGGTTCGAATGAGCAGTTCTTC. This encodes CASSPSSGRGSNEQFF.

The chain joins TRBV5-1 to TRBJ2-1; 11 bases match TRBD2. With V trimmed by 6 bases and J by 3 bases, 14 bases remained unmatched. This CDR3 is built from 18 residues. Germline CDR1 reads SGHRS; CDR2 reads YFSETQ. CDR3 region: CASTSSGNGTSGYNEQFF. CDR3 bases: TGCGCCAGCACCTCGAGTGGGAACGGGACTAGCGGCTACAATGAGCAGTTCTTC.

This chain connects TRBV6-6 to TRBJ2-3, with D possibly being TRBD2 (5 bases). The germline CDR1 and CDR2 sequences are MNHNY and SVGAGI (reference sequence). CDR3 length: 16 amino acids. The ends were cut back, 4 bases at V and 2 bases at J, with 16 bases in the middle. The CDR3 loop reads CASSSGPEEVTDTQYF. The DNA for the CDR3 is TGTGCCAGCAGTTCCGGGCCCGAGGAGGTCACAGATACGCAGTATTTT.

The CDR3 coding sequence is TGTGCCAGCTCACAAACCCTAATGGGGGGAGAAGAGACCCAGTACTTC. Its protein product is CASSQTLMGGEETQYF. This chain uses TRBV18 with TRBJ2-5; D perhaps matches TRBD2 (6 bases). Germline CDR1 KGHSH, CDR2 LQKENI. V was pared by 4 bases and J by 3 bases, with 18 bases between. This CDR3 comprises 16 residues. Based on the CDR3 plus reference TRBV18 and TRBJ2-5, the full variable domain is NAGVMQNPRHLVRRRGQEARLRCSPMKGHSHVYWYRQLPEEGLKFMVYLQKENIIDESGMPKERFSAEFPKEGPSILRIQQVVRGDSAAYFCASSQTLMGGEETQYFGPGTRLLVL.

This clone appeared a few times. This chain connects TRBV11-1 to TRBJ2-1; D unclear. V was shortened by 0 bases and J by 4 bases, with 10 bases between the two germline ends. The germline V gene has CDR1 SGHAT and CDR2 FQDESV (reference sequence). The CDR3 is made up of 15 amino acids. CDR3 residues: CASSLARQLYNEQFF. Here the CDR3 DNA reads TGTGCCAGCAGCTTAGCACGGCAGCTGTACAATGAGCAGTTCTTC. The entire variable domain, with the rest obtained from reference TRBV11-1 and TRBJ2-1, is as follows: EAEVAQSPRYKITEKSQAVAFWCDPISGHATLYWYRQILGQGPELLVQFQDESVVDDSQLPKDRFSAERLKGVDSTLKIQPAELGDSAMYLCASSLARQLYNEQFFGPGTRLTVL.

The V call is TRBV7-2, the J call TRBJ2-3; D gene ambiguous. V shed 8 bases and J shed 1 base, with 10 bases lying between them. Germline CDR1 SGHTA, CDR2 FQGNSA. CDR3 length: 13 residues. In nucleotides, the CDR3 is TGTGCCAGCGGATCAGGCCGCACAGATACGCAGTATTTT. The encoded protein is CASGSGRTDTQYF.

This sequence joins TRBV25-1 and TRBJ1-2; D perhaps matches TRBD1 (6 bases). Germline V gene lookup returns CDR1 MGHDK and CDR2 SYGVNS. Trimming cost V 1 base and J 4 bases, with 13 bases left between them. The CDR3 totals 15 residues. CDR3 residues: CASSESGTPFYGYTF. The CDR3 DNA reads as TGTGCCAGCAGTGAATCGGGGACACCCTTCTATGGCTACACCTTC.

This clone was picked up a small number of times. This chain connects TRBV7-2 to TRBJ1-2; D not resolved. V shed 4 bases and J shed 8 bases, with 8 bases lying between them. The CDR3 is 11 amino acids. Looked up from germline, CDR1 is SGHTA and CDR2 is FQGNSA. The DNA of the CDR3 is TGTGCCAGCAGCTCTACCTGGGGCTACACCTTC. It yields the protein CASSSTWGYTF.

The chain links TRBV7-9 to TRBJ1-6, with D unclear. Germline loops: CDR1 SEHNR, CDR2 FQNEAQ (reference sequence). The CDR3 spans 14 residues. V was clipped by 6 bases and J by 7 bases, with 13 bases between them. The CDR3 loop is CASSPKGNNSPLHF. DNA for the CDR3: TGTGCCAGCAGTCCCAAGGGAAACAATTCACCCCTCCACTTT. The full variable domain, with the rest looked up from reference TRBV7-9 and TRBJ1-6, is DTGVSQNPRHKITKRGQNVTFRCDPISEHNRLYWYRQTLGQGPEFLTYFQNEAQLEKSRLLSDRFSAERPKGSFSTLEIQRTEQGDSAMYLCASSPKGNNSPLHFGNGTRLTVT.

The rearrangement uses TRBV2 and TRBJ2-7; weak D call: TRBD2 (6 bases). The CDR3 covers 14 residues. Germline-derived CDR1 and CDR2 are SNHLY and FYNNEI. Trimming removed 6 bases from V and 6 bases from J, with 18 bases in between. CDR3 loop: CASRVASADTEQYF. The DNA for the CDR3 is TGTGCCAGCAGAGTGGCTAGCGCTGATACCGAGCAGTACTTC.

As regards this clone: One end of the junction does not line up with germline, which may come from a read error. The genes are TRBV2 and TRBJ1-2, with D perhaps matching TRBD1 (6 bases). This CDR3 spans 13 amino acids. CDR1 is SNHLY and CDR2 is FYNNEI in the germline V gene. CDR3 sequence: CASSETGFYDYTF. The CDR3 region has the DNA TGTGCCAGCAGTGAGACAGGCTTTTATGACTACACCTTC. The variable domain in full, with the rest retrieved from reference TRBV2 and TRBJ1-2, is EPEVTQTPSHQVTQMGQEVILRCVPISNHLYFYWYRQILGQKVEFLVSFYNNEISEKSEIFDDQFSVERPDGSNFTLKIRSTKLEDSAMYFCASSETGFYDYTFGSGTRLTVV.